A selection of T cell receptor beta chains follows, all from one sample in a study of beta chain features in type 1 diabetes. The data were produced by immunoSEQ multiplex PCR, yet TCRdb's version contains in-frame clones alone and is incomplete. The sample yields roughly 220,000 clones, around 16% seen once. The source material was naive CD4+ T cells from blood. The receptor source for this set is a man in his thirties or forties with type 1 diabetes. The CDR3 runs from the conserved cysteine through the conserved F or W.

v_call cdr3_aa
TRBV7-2 CASSPGAAGVGTDTQYF
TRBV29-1 CSVFFIAGYTDTQYF
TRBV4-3 CASSQDVADTQYF
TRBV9 CASSPLTGDGELFF
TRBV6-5 CASSYGGEDAQYF
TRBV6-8 CASSYLSRSSKYNEQFF
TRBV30 CAWTRGGETQYF
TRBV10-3 CAIGSSGDQETQYF
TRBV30 CAWTNLAEAFF
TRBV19 CASRETTTTDTQYF
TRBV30 CAWSVITGNTIYF
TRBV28 CASSSTGTGANVLTF
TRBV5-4 CASSMGAEETQYF
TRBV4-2 CASSQKSRQPGANVLTF
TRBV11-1 CASSRSGTGGYEQYF
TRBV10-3 CAISEREPNNEQFF
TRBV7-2 CAPGAGDETQYF
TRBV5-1 CASSSDISSYNEQFF
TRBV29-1 CSAGGRLTDTQYF
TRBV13 CASSPGTSGRLEYF
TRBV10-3 CAISESTGGSHNEQFF
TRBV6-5 CASRGASRGKNIQYF
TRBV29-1 CSVESRTREQYF
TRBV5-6 CASSQDRKETQYF
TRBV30 CAWTLVASGMGEQFF
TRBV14 CASSQTGLAEGDEQFF
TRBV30 CAWNNDRGSFYGYTF
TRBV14 CASSQGQDREQFF
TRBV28 CASSFVTPPPDEQFF
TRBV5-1 CASSHDSYNEQFF
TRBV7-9 CASSLAGGKDIQYF
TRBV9 CASSVGNSGRTDTQYF
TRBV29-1 CSVGQLRETQYF
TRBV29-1 CSVSLAGGPDTQYF
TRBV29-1 CSVERALARETQYF
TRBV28 CASGAGEARNQPQHF
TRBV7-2 CASSLTGGEYEQYF
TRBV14 CASSQDGDQPQHF
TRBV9 CASSVRGVTDTQYF
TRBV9 CASSVGAGTSYEQYF
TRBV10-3 CAPGGSTDTQYF
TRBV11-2 CASSLIDYNEQFF
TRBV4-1 CASSQVGTASTDTQYF
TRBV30 CAWNERRQRAFF
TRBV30 CAWRTADTQYF
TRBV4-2 CASSQAVRLGNEQFF
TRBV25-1 CASSDLTRTDTQYF
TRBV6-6 CASSYSYSERDLTF
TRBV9 CASSVSGTAQETQYF